The clone carrying this T cell receptor (beta chain) occurred a few times. The entry originates in a study of PD-L1 blockade in urothelial cancer. Study at large: Prior exposure to chemotherapy in patients amounted to 0 to 3 regimens received.

Trimming shortened V by 2 bases and J by 7 bases, and 8 bases separated the two germline ends. This CDR3 spans 12 amino acids. Germline lookup yields CDR1 SEHNR and CDR2 FQNEAQ (reference sequence). The method was immunoSEQ multiplex PCR; TCRdb's version includes in-frame clones alone and lacks a portion of them. The table has roughly 100,000 clones, approximately 86% seen once. Sample: PBMCs, taken around atezolizumab (anti-PD-L1) treatment. The receptor's source is a man in his forties or fifties with urothelial cancer. The chain carries TRBV7-9 and TRBJ1-1, with D uncertain. CDR3 DNA sequence: TGTGCCAGCAGCTTAACCCAGATTGAAGCTTTCTTT. Translating it yields CASSLTQIEAFF.